The 26 T cell receptor beta chains in this list originate from one sample, sequenced in a study of blood T cell repertoires in COVID-19. The method was immunoSEQ multiplex PCR; TCRdb's version includes in-frame clones alone and lacks a portion of them. The sample lists 300,000 or so clones; roughly 90% were seen once. Source material: peripheral blood. These receptors came from a woman aged 25 to 45 with COVID-19, enrolled during active disease.

The gene calls are TRBV6-5 and TRBJ1-1; D not resolved. Germline CDR1 is MNHEY and CDR2 is SVGAGI. CDR3 length equals 12 residues. Trimming shortened V by 7 bases and J by 0 bases, and 6 bases separated the two germline ends. The CDR3 DNA reads as TGTGCCAGCACGTACATGAACACTGAAGCTTTCTTT. It translates to CASTYMNTEAFF.

This chain's CDR3 is CASGRNRDGSPLHF. CDR3 nucleotides: TGTGCCAGCGGAAGGAACAGGGACGGTTCACCCCTCCACTTT. The rearrangement links TRBV28 to TRBJ1-6; possibly TRBD1 for D (6 bases). In germline, CDR1 is MDHEN, CDR2 SYDVKM. The ends were cut back, 8 bases at V and 9 bases at J, with 17 bases in the middle. The CDR3 is made up of 14 amino acids.

This clone has a single count. The chain recombines TRBV5-1 with TRBJ1-4; 7 bases fit TRBD1. Germline CDR1 reads SGHRS; CDR2 reads YFSETQ. V was clipped by 0 bases and J by 2 bases; unmatched bases: 4. The CDR3 consists of 16 residues. The CDR3 DNA reads as TGCGCCAGCAGCTTGGCCATAGGGGGCACTAATGAAAAACTGTTTTTT. This sequence encodes CASSLAIGGTNEKLFF.

The genes are TRBV5-4 and TRBJ2-2, with a weak D call TRBD2 (6 bases). The CDR3 extends over 16 amino acids. The germline V gene encodes CDR1 SGHNT and CDR2 YYREEE (reference sequence). The germline V and J ends were trimmed by 0 bases and 4 bases, with 13 bases remaining between them. The CDR3 nucleotides are TGTGCCAGCAGCTTGGCCGGGCGGGAAAGCACCGGGGAGCTGTTTTTT. It encodes CASSLAGRESTGELFF.

This clone came up once. V is TRBV6-5 and J is TRBJ1-2, with D maybe TRBD1 (5 bases). The V end lost 6 bases, the J end lost 1 base, and 6 bases lay between the germline ends. The V gene's germline CDR1 is MNHEY and CDR2 SVGAGI. The CDR3 has 12 residues. The CDR3 loop reads CASSRDNYGYTF. The CDR3 region has the DNA TGTGCCAGCAGCAGGGATAACTATGGCTACACCTTC.

The chain carries TRBV3-1 (or the pseudogene TRBV3-2) and TRBJ2-2, with TRBD2 matching 9 bases. Unmatched junction bases numbered 17, after V lost 1 base and J lost 8 bases. Germline CDR1 is LGHDT and CDR2 is YNNKEL (reference sequence). The CDR3 runs 19 residues. The CDR3 region is CASSQVAVAGGPTVGELFF. The CDR3 bases are TGTGCCAGCAGCCAAGTTGCGGTCGCGGGAGGGCCCACCGTAGGGGAGCTGTTTTTT.

V gene TRBV10-3 combines with J gene TRBJ1-5; a possible D gene is TRBD1 (6 bases). This CDR3 has 15 amino acids. Trimming left V 0 bases short and J 1 base short, with 7 bases between. Germline assignment: CDR1 ENHRY and CDR2 SYGVKD. The DNA of the CDR3 is TGTGCCATCAGTGAGTCAGGACAGAGCAATCAGCCCCAGCATTTT. Protein sequence: CAISESGQSNQPQHF.

CDR3 protein: CASSERQGENIQYF. DNA for the CDR3: TGTGCCAGCAGTGAAAGACAGGGGGAAAACATTCAGTACTTC. The V call is TRBV2, the J call TRBJ2-4; TRBD1 matches at 9 bases. J gave up 5 bases and V 2 bases, and 1 base lay outside the gene matches. Per the germline V gene, CDR1 is SNHLY and CDR2 is FYNNEI. This CDR3 contains 14 residues.

V and J are TRBV2 and TRBJ1-1, with 8 bases fitting TRBD1. Germline values: CDR1 SNHLY, CDR2 FYNNEI. The CDR3 consists of 13 residues. Unmatched junction bases numbered 6, after V lost 5 bases and J lost 7 bases. Here the CDR3 reads CASSLIQGGEAFF. The CDR3 bases are TGTGCCAGCAGTCTAATACAGGGGGGTGAAGCTTTCTTT.

J is TRBJ1-4 and V is TRBV21-1; the tabulated D call, TRBD1, remains unverified against the DNA. TRBV21-1 is termed a pseudogene. This CDR3 comprises 18 residues. The CDR3 spells CASSNGQGMYQFNEKLFF. Here the CDR3 DNA reads TGTGCCAGCAGCAACGGACAGGGTATGTACCAGTTCAATGAAAAACTGTTTTTT.

The sample holds one count of this clone. This chain joins TRBV7-9 and TRBJ2-7; TRBD1 aligns across 11 bases. V lost 5 bases and J lost 6; bases outside the gene matches: 3. Germline V CDR1 and CDR2: SEHNR, FQNEAQ (reference sequence). The CDR3 has 13 amino acids. The CDR3 is CASSPGTGGEQYF. The CDR3 nucleotides read TGTGCCAGCAGCCCTGGGACAGGGGGCGAGCAGTACTTC.

This chain joins TRBV6-5 and TRBJ2-1, with 7 bases matching TRBD2. The CDR3 is 16 amino acids. Germline values: CDR1 MNHEY, CDR2 SVGAGI. The ends lost 0 bases at V and 4 bases at J; junction bases unmatched: 6. CDR3 sequence reads: CASSYSTGGQYNEQFF. In DNA, the CDR3 is TGTGCCAGCAGTTACTCTACGGGAGGTCAGTACAATGAGCAGTTCTTC.

CDR3 DNA sequence: TGTGCCAGCAGCTTGGGAGTAAATGGCTACACCTTC. Amino acid sequence: CASSLGVNGYTF. The chain couples TRBV5-6 to TRBJ1-2; no reliable D call. This CDR3 comprises 12 residues. Germline CDR1 SGHDT, CDR2 YYEEEE. V gave up 0 bases and J gave up 6 bases, with 6 bases separating them.

The V gene is TRBV2, the J gene TRBJ1-2; no clear D gene. V lost 3 bases to trimming and J lost 0 bases, with 14 bases between them. This CDR3 contains 16 residues. The germline CDR1 and CDR2 sequences are SNHLY and FYNNEI. The CDR3 region is CASSDRFRIANYGYTF. The CDR3 DNA reads TGTGCCAGCAGTGATCGGTTCCGCATAGCTAACTATGGCTACACCTTC.

CDR3 protein: CASSDGTGLLHGYTF. The CDR3 DNA reads TGTGCCAGCAGCGACGGGACAGGACTACTCCATGGCTACACCTTC. V gene TRBV7-2 combines with J gene TRBJ1-2, with TRBD1 matching 8 bases. The CDR3 consists of 15 residues. CDR1 is SGHTA and CDR2 is FQGNSA in the germline V gene. Unmatched junction bases numbered 11, after V lost 5 bases and J lost 6 bases.

The gene calls are TRBV6-6 and TRBJ1-6, with 12 bases lining up with TRBD1. CDR1 MNHNY and CDR2 SVGAGI come from the germline V gene (reference sequence). Trimming cost V 4 bases and J 7 bases; bases outside gene matches: 2. The CDR3 has 15 residues. The chain's CDR3 is CASSWDRGRNSPLHF. DNA of the CDR3: TGTGCCAGCAGTTGGGACAGGGGGCGAAATTCACCCCTCCACTTT.

J is TRBJ2-7 and V is TRBV7-8; TRBD2 matches at 12 bases. The germline V gene encodes CDR1 SGHVS and CDR2 FQNEAQ. CDR3 length: 16 amino acids. Trimming at V came to 3 bases and at J to 2 bases, leaving 5 bases not matched to a gene. The CDR3 loop is CASSFRTSGITYEQYF. The DNA of the CDR3 is TGTGCCAGCAGCTTTCGGACTAGCGGGATCACCTACGAGCAGTACTTC.

In this sample, this clone turned up once. This rearrangement joins TRBV6-1 to TRBJ2-1; 10 bases align to TRBD2. This CDR3 has 15 residues. V lost 1 base to trimming and J lost 6 bases; unmatched junction nucleotides: 3. Germline assignment: CDR1 MNHNS and CDR2 SASEGT. The DNA for the CDR3 is TGTGCCAGCAGTGAAGATCCTAGCGGGAGCAATGAGCAGTTCTTC. This gives the protein CASSEDPSGSNEQFF.

The V call is TRBV7-2, the J call TRBJ1-3, with TRBD1 as a possible D gene (5 bases). This CDR3 contains 13 residues. The V end lost 3 bases, the J end lost 2 bases, and 5 bases lay between the germline ends. Per germline, CDR1 SGHTA and CDR2 FQGNSA. The CDR3 DNA reads as TGTGCCAGCAGCTTCAGGGCTGGAAACACCATATATTTT. Translated, it gives CASSFRAGNTIYF.

The chain recombines TRBV7-2 with TRBJ1-3; no firm D call. The germline V gene encodes CDR1 SGHTA and CDR2 FQGNSA. V lost 0 bases, J lost 3 bases, and 12 bases lay in between. The CDR3 length is 16 residues. DNA for the CDR3: TGTGCCAGCAGCTTAGCTTACCTGACTGGTGGAAACACCATATATTTT. It encodes CASSLAYLTGGNTIYF.

V gene TRBV6-6 combines with J gene TRBJ2-2, with 8 bases identical to TRBD2. Trimming took 0 bases from V and 5 from J; bases not matched to a gene: 5. The germline CDR1 and CDR2 sequences are MNHNY and SVGAGI (reference sequence). This CDR3 has 16 residues. The CDR3, as DNA: TGTGCCAGCAGTTACTCAAAAACTAGCGGAACCGGGGAGCTGTTTTTT. It yields the protein CASSYSKTSGTGELFF.

The rearrangement links TRBV19 to TRBJ2-2; D perhaps matches TRBD2 (5 bases). Germline V lookup: CDR1 LNHDA, CDR2 SQIVND (reference sequence). The V end was cut by 3 bases, the J end by 3 bases, with 8 bases between. This CDR3 has 14 amino acids. CDR3: CASSMRVHTGELFF. As DNA, the CDR3 is TGTGCCAGTAGTATGCGGGTCCACACCGGGGAGCTGTTTTTT.

This CDR3 reads CASSEPTGDVVDGYTF. CDR3 coding DNA: TGTGCCAGCAGTGAACCGACAGGGGATGTGGTGGATGGCTACACCTTC. The chain links TRBV25-1 to TRBJ1-2; the match to TRBD1 covers 8 bases. This CDR3 spans 16 amino acids. Per the germline V gene, CDR1 is MGHDK and CDR2 is SYGVNS. With 2 bases clipped from V and 6 bases from J, the junction kept 11 bases outside the gene matches.

The V and J genes are TRBV19 and TRBJ2-1; 8 bases agree with TRBD2. In germline, CDR1 is LNHDA, CDR2 SQIVND (reference sequence). The junction had 10 bases not matched to a gene; V was cut back by 5 bases and J by 4 bases. The CDR3 consists of 16 residues. CDR3 amino acids: CASSPLQRGFYNEQFF. In nucleotides, the CDR3 is TGTGCCAGTAGTCCCCTCCAGCGGGGGTTTTACAATGAGCAGTTCTTC.

The V and J genes are TRBV7-2 and TRBJ1-1; D unclear. V was cut by 1 base and J by 0 bases, with 9 bases left in between. Germline CDR1 is SGHTA and CDR2 is FQGNSA. CDR3 size: 15 residues. The CDR3 DNA reads as TGTGCCAGCAGCTTAGGTCCGCAGGTGAACACTGAAGCTTTCTTT. Translation gives CASSLGPQVNTEAFF.

V gene TRBV7-9 combines with J gene TRBJ2-3; a weak D match, TRBD2 (6 bases). The CDR3 extends over 15 amino acids. Germline V gene sequence: CDR1 SEHNR, CDR2 FQNEAQ (reference sequence). Trimming left V 3 bases short and J 4 bases short, with 14 bases between. CDR3 DNA sequence: TGTGCCAGCAGCTTCTTTACGGGAGCTGCAGATACGCAGTATTTT. Its protein product is CASSFFTGAADTQYF.